The next 29 T cell receptor beta chains were all read from a single sample in a study of siplizumab effects on memory and regulatory T cells. Measured with immunoSEQ multiplex PCR; TCRdb has only the in-frame clones, and not every one. The table records 100,000 or so clones, 85% to 95% of them present only once. The source material was Tregs sorted from blood. The receptors originated from a human donor in good health.

The chain carries TRBV6-5 and TRBJ2-3, with D perhaps given as TRBD1 or TRBD2 (5 bases each). Germline V gives CDR1 MNHEY, CDR2 SVGAGI. V lost 5 bases, J lost 0 bases, and 12 bases lay in between. The CDR3 totals 15 residues. CDR3 sequence reads: CASSGPGTSTDTQYF. The DNA of the CDR3 is TGTGCCAGCAGTGGGCCCGGGACCAGCACAGATACGCAGTATTTT.

This sequence joins TRBV28 and TRBJ1-1, with D unclear. The CDR3 is made up of 14 amino acids. Between the trimmed V and J ends, which lost 1 base and 4 bases, there was a span of 10 bases. Germline assignment: CDR1 MDHEN and CDR2 SYDVKM. For the CDR3, the DNA is TGTGCCAGCAGTTTATTCCGCCTGAGCACTGAAGCTTTCTTT. This codes for CASSLFRLSTEAFF.

J is TRBJ2-3 and V is TRBV6-5, with D unclear. The germline V and J ends were trimmed by 0 bases and 5 bases, with 3 bases remaining between them. Germline V gene data show CDR1 as MNHEY and CDR2 as SVGAGI. The CDR3 loop spans 12 amino acids. The CDR3 DNA follows: TGTGCCAGCAGTTACTCGATAGATACGCAGTATTTT. This codes for CASSYSIDTQYF.

The chain couples TRBV6-6 to TRBJ2-7; either TRBD1 or TRBD2 may supply D (5 bases each). V dropped 0 bases and J dropped 1 base, with 13 bases sitting between them. This CDR3 is built from 16 residues. Germline CDR1 MNHNY, CDR2 SVGAGI (reference sequence). The CDR3 sequence is CASSYSGAGHSYEQYF. Here the CDR3 DNA reads TGTGCCAGCAGTTACTCCGGGGCAGGGCATTCCTACGAGCAGTACTTC.

The chain has TRBV7-4 and TRBJ2-7; D is ambiguous. V lost 9 bases to trimming and J lost 4 bases, with 1 base between them. CDR1 is SGHVT, CDR2 SQSDAQ, per germline. This CDR3 is built from 8 residues. The CDR3 DNA follows: TGTGCCAGTTACGAGCAGTACTTC. Amino acids: CASYEQYF.

The genes are TRBV7-8 and TRBJ1-5; TRBD1 agrees at 7 bases. The CDR3 contains 13 residues. Germline V lookup: CDR1 SGHVS, CDR2 FQNEAQ. The V gene end was trimmed by 3 bases and the J gene end by 9 bases; junction bases not matched to a gene: 5. The chain's CDR3 is CASSFRQGRPQHF. The DNA of the CDR3 is TGTGCCAGCAGCTTTAGACAGGGCAGGCCCCAGCATTTT.

The V call is TRBV4-2, the J call TRBJ1-5; D is possibly TRBD1 (6 bases). Per germline, CDR1 LGHNA and CDR2 YNFKEQ. The CDR3 extends over 20 amino acids. Trimming cost V 2 bases and J 4 bases, with 27 bases left between them. In nucleotides, the CDR3 is TGTGCCAGCAGCCAACAAGATTGGGGTAACAGGGAGATGAGAAATCAGCCCCAGCATTTT. Residues: CASSQQDWGNREMRNQPQHF.

The chain couples TRBV7-9 to TRBJ1-5; D is ambiguous. The V gene's germline CDR1 is SEHNR and CDR2 FQNEAQ (reference sequence). This CDR3 spans 16 amino acids. The V gene lost 6 bases and the J gene lost 7 bases, with 22 bases spanning the gap. The CDR3 here is CASRSPQVAGRQPQHF. Written as DNA, the CDR3 is TGTGCCAGCAGATCCCCCCAGGTCGCCGGTAGGCAGCCCCAGCATTTT.

The gene calls are TRBV18 and TRBJ1-5; the D gene is possibly TRBD1 (6 bases). Germline loops: CDR1 KGHSH, CDR2 LQKENI. V dropped 3 bases and J dropped 0 bases, with 15 bases sitting between them. The CDR3 covers 17 residues. In DNA, the CDR3 is TGTGCCAGCTCACCCACCTTGGTACAGGGTAGCAATCAGCCCCAGCATTTT. As protein: CASSPTLVQGSNQPQHF.

The J gene is TRBJ2-6, the V gene TRBV29-1; no definite D call. V was clipped by 6 bases and J by 0 bases, with 12 bases between them. The CDR3 runs to 15 residues. Per the germline V gene, CDR1 is SQVTM and CDR2 is ANQGSEA. The CDR3 loop reads CSVEDGPSGANVLTF. CDR3 in DNA: TGCAGCGTCGAGGACGGACCCTCTGGGGCCAACGTCCTGACTTTC.

The chain uses TRBV7-9 and TRBJ2-1; 9 bases align to TRBD2. The CDR3 runs to 15 residues. The germline V gene has CDR1 SEHNR and CDR2 FQNEAQ (reference sequence). V was clipped by 3 bases and J by 8 bases; unmatched bases: 8. The CDR3 region has the DNA TGTGCCAGCAGCTTGGCGGGAGGGTTGTTGGATGAGCAGTTCTTC. It is translated as CASSLAGGLLDEQFF.

The chain couples TRBV15 to TRBJ1-2; 8 nucleotides align to TRBD1. The length of the CDR3 is 16 residues. J lost 4 bases, V lost 0 bases, and 7 bases had no gene match. The germline V gene encodes CDR1 LNHNV and CDR2 YYDKDF (reference sequence). The CDR3 DNA follows: TGTGCCACCAGCAGAGATTCGGCAGGGGGCATCTATGGCTACACCTTC. Translation gives CATSRDSAGGIYGYTF. Full variable domain (missing parts from reference TRBV15 and TRBJ1-2): DAMVIQNPRYQVTQFGKPVTLSCSQTLNHNVMYWYQQKSSQAPKLLFHYYDKDFNNEADTPDNFQSRRPNTSFCFLDIRSPGLGDTAMYLCATSRDSAGGIYGYTFGSGTRLTVV.

The chain couples TRBV14 to TRBJ2-2, with D unclear. Trimming removed 0 bases at V and 7 bases at J, with 18 bases between. CDR1 and CDR2 (germline): SGHDN, FVKESK. This CDR3 comprises 17 residues. The CDR3 spells CASSQDSSTVLFGELFF. The CDR3 DNA sequence: TGTGCCAGCAGCCAAGACTCTTCGACTGTTCTTTTCGGGGAGCTGTTTTTT.

This clone appeared once. The chain has TRBV30 and TRBJ1-1, with D possibly TRBD1 on 5 matching bases. The V end was cut by 2 bases, the J end by 2 bases, with 15 bases between. The CDR3 extends over 15 amino acids. The V gene's germline CDR1 is GTSNPN and CDR2 SVGIG (reference sequence). The CDR3 DNA sequence: TGTGCCTGGAGTATACCCGGGACCCTAAACACTGAAGCTTTCTTT. The encoded protein is CAWSIPGTLNTEAFF. The full variable domain, completed using reference TRBV30 and TRBJ1-1, is SQTIHQWPATLVQPVGSPLSLECTVEGTSNPNLYWYRQAAGRGLQLLFYSVGIGQISSEVPQNLSASRPQDRQFILSSKKLLLSDSGFYLCAWSIPGTLNTEAFFGQGTRLTVV.

The rearrangement uses TRBV2 and TRBJ2-4; D is perhaps TRBD1 or TRBD2 (6 bases each). The CDR3 is 14 residues long. V shed 8 bases and J shed 7 bases, with 18 bases lying between them. The germline V gene encodes CDR1 SNHLY and CDR2 FYNNEI. CDR3 DNA: TGTGCCAGCGGAGGGGGTCCGGGTAGGAACATTCAGTACTTC. Protein: CASGGGPGRNIQYF.

The chain links TRBV7-9 to TRBJ2-3, with 8 bases that match TRBD1. The CDR3 has 16 amino acids. Germline CDR1 is SEHNR and CDR2 is FQNEAQ (reference sequence). V gave up 5 bases and J gave up 4 bases; unmatched junction bases: 11. The CDR3 region has the DNA TGTGCCAGCAGCCTCTGGGACAGGCCTCATTCAGATACGCAGTATTTT. It specifies CASSLWDRPHSDTQYF.

V and J are TRBV29-1 and TRBJ2-7; 7 nucleotides match TRBD1. This CDR3 has 14 residues. Germline V gene data show CDR1 as SQVTM and CDR2 as ANQGSEA. The J segment lost 6 bases and the V segment lost 4 bases, leaving 12 bases of the junction unmatched. CDR3: CSVGPGTAPTEQYF. The CDR3 nucleotides read TGCAGCGTTGGGCCCGGGACAGCCCCAACCGAGCAGTACTTC.

The chain uses TRBV6-6 and TRBJ2-7; a weak D match, TRBD1 (5 bases). Germline values: CDR1 MNHNY, CDR2 SVGAGI (reference sequence). CDR3 length: 15 residues. The V end lost 0 bases, the J end lost 2 bases, and 11 bases lay between the germline ends. The CDR3 DNA reads TGTGCCAGCAGTTACTCACAGGTAGCCCCCTACGAGCAGTACTTC. It codes for CASSYSQVAPYEQYF.

V gene TRBV11-3 combines with J gene TRBJ2-1, with 14 bases matching TRBD2. The junction had 6 bases not matched to a gene; V was cut back by 2 bases and J by 9 bases. The CDR3 totals 16 residues. Germline V gives CDR1 SGHNT, CDR2 YENEEA. The CDR3 protein is CASSLRGTSGSSEQFF. In DNA form, the CDR3 reads TGTGCCAGCAGCTTAAGGGGGACTAGCGGGAGTAGTGAGCAGTTCTTC.

The V call is TRBV27, the J call TRBJ2-1, with D tentatively TRBD1 (6 bases). V was shortened by 6 bases and J by 2 bases, with 11 bases between the two germline ends. This CDR3 spans 14 amino acids. Germline CDR1 reads MNHEY; CDR2 reads SMNVEV (reference sequence). The CDR3 spells CASRVQGPYNEQFF. Written as DNA, the CDR3 is TGTGCCAGCAGGGTACAGGGTCCCTACAATGAGCAGTTCTTC.

This chain joins TRBV28 and TRBJ1-5; 7 bases line up with TRBD1. V lost 7 bases, J lost 7 bases, and 4 bases stayed unmatched. From germline, CDR1 is MDHEN and CDR2 SYDVKM. The CDR3 totals 12 residues. The CDR3 reads CASMTGKQPQHF. The CDR3 region has the DNA TGTGCCAGCATGACAGGGAAGCAGCCCCAGCATTTT.

The chain couples TRBV30 to TRBJ2-5; tentative D call: TRBD2 (5 bases). This CDR3 spans 15 amino acids. Per germline, CDR1 GTSNPN and CDR2 SVGIG (reference sequence). V shed 2 bases and J shed 5 bases, with 18 bases lying between them. As DNA, the CDR3 is TGTGCCTGGAGTCCTATGCGGACTCAGACGGAGACCCAGTACTTC. Translated, it gives CAWSPMRTQTETQYF.

The V and J genes are TRBV28 and TRBJ1-1; a weak D match, TRBD1 (5 bases). CDR3 length equals 16 residues. Germline V gene lookup returns CDR1 MDHEN and CDR2 SYDVKM. The V end was cut by 7 bases, the J end by 0 bases, with 18 bases between. CDR3 in DNA: TGTGCCAGCACCAATAGGGACGGGTTCATGAACACTGAAGCTTTCTTT. Its translation is CASTNRDGFMNTEAFF.

The chain is built from TRBV7-9 and TRBJ1-6; no firm D call. Germline V gene sequence: CDR1 SEHNR, CDR2 FQNEAQ (reference sequence). The CDR3 is made up of 13 amino acids. Trimming took 5 bases from V and 7 from J, leaving 9 bases between them. This CDR3 is CASSPGWNSPLHF. CDR3 DNA sequence: TGTGCCAGCAGCCCGGGATGGAATTCACCCCTCCACTTT.

The chain uses TRBV30 and TRBJ2-7; 7 positions agree with TRBD1. Germline V gene lookup returns CDR1 GTSNPN and CDR2 SVGIG (reference sequence). There are 12 residues in the CDR3. The V gene end was trimmed by 7 bases and the J gene end by 3 bases; junction bases not matched to a gene: 6. The chain's CDR3 is CASTTGSYEQYF. The DNA of the CDR3 is TGTGCCTCCACGACAGGGAGCTACGAGCAGTACTTC.

The sample holds one count of this clone. The chain is built from TRBV5-1 and TRBJ2-5; D ambiguous. V shed 0 bases and J shed 0 bases, with 9 bases lying between them. The CDR3 loop spans 15 amino acids. The germline V gene has CDR1 SGHRS and CDR2 YFSETQ. DNA for the CDR3: TGCGCCAGCAGCTTGGCCTTCGGGTACCAAGAGACCCAGTACTTC. It translates to CASSLAFGYQETQYF.

This chain links TRBV27 with TRBJ2-7, with TRBD2 matching 8 bases. CDR1 and CDR2 (germline): MNHEY, SMNVEV (reference sequence). The CDR3 length is 15 residues. Losses at the gene ends were 6 bases for V and 2 bases for J; bases not matched to a gene: 9. This CDR3 is CASRFITSGPYEQYF. The DNA for the CDR3 is TGTGCCAGCAGGTTTATTACTAGCGGACCCTACGAGCAGTACTTC.

V usage is TRBV29-1 and J usage is TRBJ1-2; TRBD1 matches at 7 bases. Germline lookup yields CDR1 SQVTM and CDR2 ANQGSEA. The CDR3 is 12 residues long. Trimming at V came to 6 bases and at J to 4 bases, leaving 5 bases not matched to a gene. The DNA for the CDR3 is TGCAGCGTCATGACAGGGCTCTATGGCTACACCTTC. Encoded protein: CSVMTGLYGYTF. Together with reference TRBV29-1 and TRBJ1-2, the CDR3 gives the full variable domain: SAVISQKPSRDICQRGTSLTIQCQVDSQVTMMFWYRQQPGQSLTLIATANQGSEATYESGFVIDKFPISRPNLTFSTLTVSNMSPEDSSIYLCSVMTGLYGYTFGSGTRLTVV.

The rearrangement links TRBV5-5 to TRBJ2-7, with 10 bases matching TRBD2. Germline CDR1 is SGHKS and CDR2 is YYEKEE (reference sequence). The CDR3 is 16 residues long. V was clipped by 4 bases and J by 4 bases; unmatched bases: 11. CDR3 nucleotides: TGTGCCAGCAGCGGAGTAGCGGGAGGTTACAGTTACGAGCAGTACTTC. This encodes CASSGVAGGYSYEQYF. Combining the CDR3 with reference TRBV5-5 and TRBJ2-7 gives the whole variable domain DAGVTQSPTHLIKTRGQQVTLRCSPISGHKSVSWYQQVLGQGPQFIFQYYEKEERGRGNFPDRFSARQFPNYSSELNVNALLLGDSALYLCASSGVAGGYSYEQYFGPGTRLTVT.